Listed here is a single TCR beta chain. Its specificity is not known. The CDR3 totals 15 residues. Looked up from germline, CDR1 is SGDLS and CDR2 is YYNGEE. The V end lost 4 bases, the J end lost 1 base, and 11 bases lay between the germline ends. This entry comes from a study of cytomegalovirus exposure and HLA in healthy donors. Study-level points and caveats: It was reportedly the case that the classifier diagnosed cytomegalovirus status with high specificity and sensitivity.

PCR employed 60 Vbeta and 13 Jbeta primers. Here immunoSEQ multiplex PCR was the method, and the copy in TCRdb shows in-frame clones only, minus some. The table records about 150,000 clones, about 60% of them present only once. What was sequenced was PBMCs. The rearrangement joins TRBV9 to TRBJ2-2; TRBD2 is a possible D gene (6 bases). The TCR comes from a woman aged 60 to 75 in good health and CMV-seropositive. The CDR3 DNA is TGTGCCAGCAGCCTTCACGGGGGGAACACCGGGGAGCTGTTTTTT. This codes for CASSLHGGNTGELFF.